This T cell receptor (beta chain) is drawn from a study of T cell responses to AZD1222 COVID-19 vaccine. General study results and limits: Variant regions that are unmutated are reportedly the target of nearly half of spike-specific TCRs. Repertoires were obtained only post-peak T cell response. Seropositivity was recorded at baseline in only a handful of AZD1222 recipients.

As concerns this clone: Antigen: not known.

Here immunoSEQ multiplex PCR was the method, and the copy in TCRdb shows in-frame clones only, minus some. This sample yields 75,000 to 100,000 clones, of which roughly 90% are seen a single time; approximately 24% belongs to the top ten. The CDR3 spans 12 residues. CDR1 and CDR2 from the germline V gene are SGHAT and FQNNGV. Trimming pared 7 bases from V and 9 bases from J, leaving 13 bases between. The J gene is TRBJ2-1, the V gene TRBV11-2; D possibly matches TRBD1 or TRBD2 (6 bases each). Sequencing was performed on peripheral blood, taken on day 0 of AZD1222 vaccination. The receptor comes from an adult in good health. The CDR3 coding sequence is TGTGCCAGCACCTCTGGGGGGCCTGAGCAGTTCTTC. Its protein is CASTSGGPEQFF.